A selection of T cell receptor beta chains follows, all from one sample in a study of T cell responses to AZD1222 COVID-19 vaccine. The repertoire was sequenced with immunoSEQ multiplex PCR; TCRdb's copy has only in-frame clones and lacks some. The sample has 52,000 or so clones; approximately 84% are singletons. The material sequenced was peripheral blood, taken on day 0 of AZD1222 vaccination. These TCRs come from an adult in good health. The CDR3 runs from the conserved cysteine through the conserved F or W. A D gene is named only where the DNA matches it firmly. Clone size is not always given. Where it is, it says once, few, many or a class for expanded clones.

14 TRBJ2-3 NA TRBV7-6 NA TGTGCCAGCAGCTTAGATGGGAACAAAGATACGCAGTATTTT CASSLDGNKDTQYF
14 TRBJ1-6 NA TRBV28 NA TGTGCCAGCAGCTTGGGAGAGACAGGTTCACCCCTCCACTTT CASSLGETGSPLHF
16 TRBJ2-3 NA TRBV4-3 TRBD2 TGCGCCAGCAGCCAAGTACCAGCGGGAGGAGGAGATACGCAGTATTTT CASSQVPAGGGDTQYF
16 TRBJ2-5 NA TRBV5-1 TRBD1 TGCGCCAGCAGCCCCCAGACAGGGGGTAGGCAAGAGACCCAGTACTTC CASSPQTGGRQETQYF
15 TRBJ2-1 NA TRBV19 NA TGTGCCAGTAGACTTTCCGGGGAGGTCTACAATGAGCAGTTCTTC CASRLSGEVYNEQFF
16 TRBJ2-2 NA TRBV18 NA TGTGCCAGCTCACCACGGGTTGCCACAAACACCGGGGAGCTGTTTTTT CASSPRVATNTGELFF
15 TRBJ1-2 NA TRBV19 NA TGTGCCAGTAGTATTTCGATAGGAGGGAACTATGGCTACACCTTC CASSISIGGNYGYTF
13 TRBJ2-5 NA TRBV25-1 NA TGTGCCAGCATCGATCGCAGCCCAGAGACCCAGTACTTC CASIDRSPETQYF
16 TRBJ1-5 NA TRBV5-8 NA TGTGCCAGCAGCTTTAAGAGACTCTATAGCAATCAGCCCCAGCATTTT CASSFKRLYSNQPQHF
15 TRBJ2-1 NA TRBV27 NA TGTGCCAGCAGTTTAAGGGGGACCATCTACAATGAGCAGTTCTTC CASSLRGTIYNEQFF
14 TRBJ2-3 NA TRBV11-3 NA TGTGCCAGCAGCTTATACGGGAGTTCAGATACGCAGTATTTT CASSLYGSSDTQYF
15 TRBJ2-7 NA TRBV5-1 NA TGCGCCAGCAGCTTGGCCCCAGGGGTAACCTACGAGCAGTACTTC CASSLAPGVTYEQYF
15 TRBJ1-5 NA TRBV21-1 NA TGTGCCAGCAGCCCCCGAGGCCCTGACAATCAGCCCCAGCATTTT CASSPRGPDNQPQHF
12 TRBJ1-1 NA TRBV6-5 NA TGTGCCAGCAAGCAGGGTAACACTGAAGCTTTCTTT CASKQGNTEAFF
14 TRBJ1-6 NA TRBV6-5 NA TGTGCCAGCACATCAGGGCCTTATAATTCACCCCTCCACTTT CASTSGPYNSPLHF
16 TRBJ2-7 NA TRBV7-2 TRBD2 TGTGCCAGCAGCTCCGGGACTAGCGGGAGGTTCTACGAGCAGTACTTC CASSSGTSGRFYEQYF
15 TRBJ2-4 NA TRBV5-4 NA TGTGCCAGCAGCCCGTTCGGACAGTGGAAAAACATTCAGTACTTC CASSPFGQWKNIQYF
14 TRBJ2-2 NA TRBV2 TRBD1 TGTGCCAGCAAGGGACAGGGAAGAACCGGGGAGCTGTTTTTT CASKGQGRTGELFF
13 TRBJ2-3 NA TRBV5-1 NA TGCGCCAGCCAGGGACTTGACACAGATACGCAGTATTTT CASQGLDTDTQYF
11 TRBJ2-1 NA TRBV29-1 NA TGCAGCGTTCCGGGGCTGGGCGAGCAGTTCTTC CSVPGLGEQFF
15 TRBJ2-2 NA TRBV14 NA TGTGCCAGCAGTCACGACCTACCGGACACCGGGGAGCTGTTTTTT CASSHDLPDTGELFF
14 TRBJ2-7 NA TRBV6-5 NA TGTGCCAGCAGTTACAGGGGGGACTCCTACGAGCAGTACTTC CASSYRGDSYEQYF
13 TRBJ2-7 NA TRBV7-8 TRBD1 TGTGCCAGCAGCATCAGGGGGCAGTACGAGCAGTACTTC CASSIRGQYEQYF
17 TRBJ1-5 NA TRBV19 TRBD1 TGTGCCAGTAGTGCCACAGCCGGGACAGCGACCGATCAGCCCCAGCATTTT CASSATAGTATDQPQHF
12 TRBJ1-4 NA TRBV7-2 NA TGTGCCAGCAGCCCCCCTAATGAAAAACTGTTTTTT CASSPPNEKLFF
14 TRBJ1-6 NA TRBV5-6 NA TGTGCCAGCAGCTTGGACACCCGAAATTCACCCCTCCACTTT CASSLDTRNSPLHF
15 TRBJ2-7 NA TRBV5-8 TRBD1 TGTGCCAGCAGCTTGAAACAGGGGACCTTCTACGAGCAGTACTTC CASSLKQGTFYEQYF
14 TRBJ1-1 NA TRBV15 NA TGTGCCACCAGCAGAGATAAAGTGGTCGCTGAAGCTTTCTTT CATSRDKVVAEAFF
14 TRBJ1-1 NA TRBV6-5 TRBD1 TGTGCCAGCGGCCGACAGGGGGCAGGCACTGAAGCTTTCTTT CASGRQGAGTEAFF
14 TRBJ1-5 NA TRBV10-3 NA TGTGCCATCAGTGGAGGGGAGGGCTCTCAGCCCCAGCATTTT CAISGGEGSQPQHF
20 TRBJ1-1 NA TRBV21-1 NA TGTGCCAGCAGCAAAGCGGTCTCTTTAAGTGTGGACAGGGCTCACACTGAAGCTTTCTTT CASSKAVSLSVDRAHTEAFF
15 TRBJ1-3 NA TRBV5-1 NA TGCGCCAGCAGCCAGAGCACTGGCTCTGGAAACACCATATATTTT CASSQSTGSGNTIYF
12 TRBJ2-7 few TRBV19 NA TGTGCCAGTAGTACCACCCTGGGCGAGCAGTACTTC CASSTTLGEQYF
14 TRBJ2-1 NA TRBV6-5 NA TGTGCCAGCAGTTCGGACAGAGCCTACAATGAGCAGTTCTTC CASSSDRAYNEQFF
17 TRBJ2-5 NA TRBV5-1 NA TGCGCCAGCAGCTTGAACCCTTCCGGGGACTCTCAAGAGACCCAGTACTTC CASSLNPSGDSQETQYF
16 TRBJ1-1 NA TRBV5-1 NA TGCGCCAGCAGCCTAGGGTGGGGAGACCAGGACACTGAAGCTTTCTTT CASSLGWGDQDTEAFF
15 TRBJ2-3 NA TRBV5-1 NA TGCGCCAGCAGCTCCCGGGACTCAAACACAGATACGCAGTATTTT CASSSRDSNTDTQYF
14 TRBJ1-2 NA TRBV5-6 NA TGTGCCAGCAGCTTGACCACAGGGATCTATGGCTACACCTTC CASSLTTGIYGYTF
16 TRBJ2-2 few TRBV19 TRBD2 TGTGCCAGTAGTACCTCCCCGGGAGGTGACACCGGGGAGCTGTTTTTT CASSTSPGGDTGELFF
17 TRBJ2-1 few TRBV28 NA TGTGCCAGCAGTCCTCCGTGGGACGGAAGCTCCTACAATGAGCAGTTCTTC CASSPPWDGSSYNEQFF
16 TRBJ2-2 once TRBV5-1 NA TGCGCCAGCAGCGGCACTAGTCTGAGAAACACCGGGGAGCTGTTTTTT CASSGTSLRNTGELFF
14 TRBJ1-5 once TRBV19 NA TGTGCCAGTAGTATAAAAGCCGGCAATCAGCCCCAGCATTTT CASSIKAGNQPQHF
17 TRBJ2-3 NA TRBV5-5 NA TGTGCCAGCAGCTTGCAGGACAGACGCAATTGGGCAGATACGCAGTATTTT CASSLQDRRNWADTQYF
14 TRBJ1-6 NA TRBV6-1 NA TGTGCCAGCAGTGAAACGACAGCCGATTCACCCCTCCACTTT CASSETTADSPLHF
16 TRBJ2-2 NA TRBV5-1 NA TGCGCCAGCAGCCCGTTCGGCGGAGGGGGGACCGGGGAGCTGTTTTTT CASSPFGGGGTGELFF
16 TRBJ2-1 NA TRBV7-6 NA TGTGCCAGCAGCTTAGATGCCACTAGCTCCTACAATGAGCAGTTCTTC CASSLDATSSYNEQFF
16 TRBJ2-5 NA TRBV5-4 TRBD2 TGTGCCAGCAGCTTGGCGACTAGCGGGAGCCAAGAGACCCAGTACTTC CASSLATSGSQETQYF
13 TRBJ1-1 NA TRBV28 NA TGTGCCAGCAGTAAAACAGGGAGGATTGAAGCTTTCTTT CASSKTGRIEAFF